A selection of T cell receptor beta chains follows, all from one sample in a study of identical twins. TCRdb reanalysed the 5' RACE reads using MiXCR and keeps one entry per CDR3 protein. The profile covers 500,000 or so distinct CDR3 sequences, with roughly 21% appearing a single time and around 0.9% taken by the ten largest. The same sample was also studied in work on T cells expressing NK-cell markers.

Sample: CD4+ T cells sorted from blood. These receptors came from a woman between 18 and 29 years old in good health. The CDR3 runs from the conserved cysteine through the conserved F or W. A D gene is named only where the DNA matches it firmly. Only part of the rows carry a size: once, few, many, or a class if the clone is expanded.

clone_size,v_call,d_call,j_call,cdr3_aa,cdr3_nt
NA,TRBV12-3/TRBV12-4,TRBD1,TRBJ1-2,CASSLDRPSGYGYTF,TGTGCCAGCAGCCTGGACAGGCCTTCTGGCTATGGCTACACCTTC
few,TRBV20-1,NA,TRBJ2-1,CSASYRDYNEQFF,TGCAGTGCTTCCTACCGGGACTACAATGAGCAGTTCTTC
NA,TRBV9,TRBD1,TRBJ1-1,CASSAQGVKGTEAFF,TGTGCCAGCAGCGCACAGGGGGTTAAGGGCACTGAAGCTTTCTTT
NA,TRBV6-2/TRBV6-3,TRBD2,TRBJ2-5,CASSSERTSGSVETQYF,TGTGCCAGCAGTTCCGAAAGGACTAGCGGGAGTGTTGAGACCCAGTACTTC
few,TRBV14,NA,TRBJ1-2,CASSQDPTYRGYTF,TGTGCCAGCAGCCAAGATCCCACCTATCGTGGCTACACCTTC
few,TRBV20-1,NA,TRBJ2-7,CSALPTQRSGEQYF,TGCAGTGCACTTCCGACCCAGCGGTCGGGCGAGCAGTACTTC
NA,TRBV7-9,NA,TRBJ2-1,CASSQQALMHEQFF,TGTGCCAGCAGCCAGCAAGCCTTAATGCATGAGCAGTTCTTC
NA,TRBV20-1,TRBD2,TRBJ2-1,CSAGPSGWDEQFF,TGCAGTGCTGGCCCTAGCGGGTGGGATGAGCAGTTCTTC
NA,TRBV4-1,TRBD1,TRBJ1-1,CASSPGQGMGMSFF,TGCGCCAGCAGCCCTGGACAGGGTATGGGGATGTCTTTCTTT
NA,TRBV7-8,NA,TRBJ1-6,CASSLEGGHRLPLHF,TGTGCCAGCAGCTTAGAAGGAGGTCACCGATTACCCCTCCACTTT
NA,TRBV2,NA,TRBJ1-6,CASGRQSQDSPLHF,TGTGCCAGCGGAAGACAGAGTCAGGATTCACCCCTCCACTTT
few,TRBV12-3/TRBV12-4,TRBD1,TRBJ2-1,CASSPPSQGHEQFF,TGTGCCAGCAGTCCCCCTTCACAGGGGCATGAGCAGTTCTTC
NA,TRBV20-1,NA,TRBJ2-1,CSATGRLVRGQFF,TGCAGTGCAACCGGACGCCTGGTCAGGGGGCAGTTCTTC
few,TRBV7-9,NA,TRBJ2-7,CASSLAENEQYF,TGTGCCAGCAGCTTAGCGGAGAACGAGCAGTACTTC
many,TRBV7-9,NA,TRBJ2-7,CASSLFGGDEQYF,TGTGCCAGCAGCTTGTTCGGAGGCGACGAGCAGTACTTC
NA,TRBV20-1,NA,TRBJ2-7,CSASTQRQSLGEQYF,TGCAGTGCTAGCACCCAGAGGCAGTCCCTCGGCGAGCAGTACTTC
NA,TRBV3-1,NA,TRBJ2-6,CAISRVMGLSTSGANVLTF,TGTGCCATCAGCCGGGTTATGGGGCTCTCCACTTCTGGGGCCAACGTCCTGACTTTC
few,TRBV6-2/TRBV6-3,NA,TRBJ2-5,CASSYWLVETQYF,TGTGCCAGCAGTTACTGGCTAGTAGAGACCCAGTACTTC
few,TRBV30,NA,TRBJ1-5,CAWGRDSNQPQHF,TGTGCCTGGGGCCGGGACAGCAATCAGCCCCAGCATTTT
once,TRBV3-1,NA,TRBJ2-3,CASSPGTPRDTQYF,TGTGCCAGCAGCCCGGGGACTCCTCGGGATACGCAGTATTTT
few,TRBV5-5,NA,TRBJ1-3,CASSPWVRGNTIYF,TGTGCCAGCAGCCCCTGGGTGCGTGGAAACACCATATATTTT
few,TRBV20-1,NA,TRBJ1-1,CSAEHLNTEAFF,TGCAGTGCTGAACATCTGAACACTGAAGCTTTCTTT
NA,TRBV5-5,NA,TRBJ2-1,CASSPLLAPYNEQFF,TGTGCCAGCAGTCCCCTTCTAGCGCCCTACAATGAGCAGTTCTTC
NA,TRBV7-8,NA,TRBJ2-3,CASIQEGSGSTQYF,TGTGCCAGCATACAGGAAGGGTCGGGCAGTACGCAGTATTTT
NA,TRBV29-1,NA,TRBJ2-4,CSALTREAQNIQYF,TGCAGCGCCCTTACGCGAGAGGCTCAAAACATTCAGTACTTC
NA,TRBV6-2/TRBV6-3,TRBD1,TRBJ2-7,CASSPRDRGHRGYEQYF,TGTGCCAGCAGTCCCCGGGACAGGGGGCACCGGGGGTACGAGCAGTACTTC
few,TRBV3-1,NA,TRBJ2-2,CASSQAAAWTGELFF,TGTGCCAGCAGCCAAGCGGCAGCATGGACCGGGGAGCTGTTTTTT
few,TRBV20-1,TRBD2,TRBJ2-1,CSAPILAGGPGEQFF,TGCAGTGCCCCTATTCTAGCGGGAGGGCCTGGTGAGCAGTTCTTC
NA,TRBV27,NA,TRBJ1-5,CASKPRGIYNQPQHF,TGTGCCAGTAAGCCCAGGGGAATATACAATCAGCCCCAGCATTTT
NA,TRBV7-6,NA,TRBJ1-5,CASSTPDTNSNQPQHF,TGTGCCAGCAGCACCCCGGACACAAATAGCAATCAGCCCCAGCATTTT
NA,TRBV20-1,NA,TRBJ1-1,CSASSHGNTEAFF,TGCAGTGCTAGTTCCCACGGGAACACTGAAGCTTTCTTT
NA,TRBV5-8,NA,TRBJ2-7,CASSLNAYEQYF,TGTGCCAGCAGCTTGAACGCCTACGAGCAGTACTTC
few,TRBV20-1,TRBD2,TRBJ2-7,CSAPPSGSIHEQYF,TGCAGTGCTCCGCCTAGCGGGAGTATCCACGAGCAGTACTTC
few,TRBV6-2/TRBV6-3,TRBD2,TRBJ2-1,CASSYSAGLAGSKRLDEQFF,TGTGCCAGCAGTTACTCGGCAGGACTAGCGGGAAGTAAAAGGTTGGATGAGCAGTTCTTC
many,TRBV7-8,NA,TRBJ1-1,CASSFERNTEAFF,TGTGCCAGCAGCTTCGAGAGGAACACTGAAGCTTTCTTT
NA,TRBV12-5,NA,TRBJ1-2,CASGPSYLNYGYTF,TGTGCTAGTGGACCTAGTTACCTTAACTATGGCTACACCTTC
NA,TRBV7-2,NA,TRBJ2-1,CASSPGWGDNEQFF,TGTGCCAGCAGCCCCGGCTGGGGAGACAATGAGCAGTTCTTC
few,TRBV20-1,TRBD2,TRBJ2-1,CSASSGGRDEQFF,TGCAGTGCTAGTAGCGGGGGCCGCGATGAGCAGTTCTTC
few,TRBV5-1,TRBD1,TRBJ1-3,CASSLVGQGFSGNTIYF,TGCGCCAGCAGCTTGGTTGGACAGGGATTCTCTGGAAACACCATATATTTT
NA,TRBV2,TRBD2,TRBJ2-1,CASSGGAYEQFF,TGTGCCAGCAGCGGGGGGGCCTATGAGCAGTTCTTC
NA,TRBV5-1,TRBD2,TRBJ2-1,CASTLGLAGGYRQFF,TGCGCCAGCACCCTGGGACTAGCGGGAGGCTATCGGCAGTTCTTC
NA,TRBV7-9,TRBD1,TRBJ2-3,CASSTDRGMDTQYF,TGTGCCAGCAGCACTGACAGGGGTATGGATACGCAGTATTTT